Listed below are T cell receptor beta chains from one sample, sequenced in a study of blood T cell repertoires in COVID-19. The data were produced by immunoSEQ multiplex PCR, yet TCRdb's version contains in-frame clones alone and is incomplete. The data contain around 23,000 clones, roughly nine tenths of them singletons. The sample consisted of peripheral blood. These receptors were taken from a human donor in a cohort sampled during active COVID-19. Each CDR3 is given with its conserved first and last residue. D genes are given only for firm matches. Where a row states a size, it is once, few, many or the class of an expanded clone; other rows omit it.

d_call: TRBD1
v_call: TRBV7-9
j_call: TRBJ1-1
clone_size: -
cdr3_nt: TGTGCCAGCAGCCAACAGGGGGGCACTGAAGCTTTCTTT
cdr3_aa: CASSQQGGTEAFF

d_call: -
v_call: TRBV6-1
j_call: TRBJ1-2
clone_size: once
cdr3_nt: TGTGCCAGCAGTGAAACAGGGAACTATGGCTACACCTTC
cdr3_aa: CASSETGNYGYTF

d_call: TRBD1
v_call: TRBV7-9
j_call: TRBJ1-2
clone_size: -
cdr3_nt: TGTGCCAGCAGTTTACAGGGGCTTTTAACTGCTAACTATGGCTACACCTTC
cdr3_aa: CASSLQGLLTANYGYTF

d_call: TRBD2
v_call: TRBV5-1
j_call: TRBJ2-1
clone_size: -
cdr3_nt: TGCGCCAGCAGCTTGGAACCAGCGGGGTCCACCTACAATGAGCAGTTCTTC
cdr3_aa: CASSLEPAGSTYNEQFF

d_call: -
v_call: TRBV9
j_call: TRBJ2-1
clone_size: -
cdr3_nt: TGTGCCAGCAGCGTAGAAGGGGAAGTCTACAATGAGCAGTTCTTC
cdr3_aa: CASSVEGEVYNEQFF

d_call: -
v_call: TRBV6-2/TRBV6-3
j_call: TRBJ2-3
clone_size: once
cdr3_nt: TGTGCCAGCAGCCCCGGGGGCACAGATACGCAGTATTTT
cdr3_aa: CASSPGGTDTQYF

d_call: -
v_call: TRBV7-6
j_call: TRBJ2-7
clone_size: -
cdr3_nt: TGTGCCAGCAGCTTAGGACTTCGGGGAAGCGAGCAGTACTTC
cdr3_aa: CASSLGLRGSEQYF

d_call: -
v_call: TRBV7-2
j_call: TRBJ1-1
clone_size: -
cdr3_nt: TGTGCCAGCAGCTATCGGAGTCGGGACACTGAAGCTTTCTTT
cdr3_aa: CASSYRSRDTEAFF

d_call: -
v_call: TRBV5-6
j_call: TRBJ2-1
clone_size: -
cdr3_nt: TGTGCCAGCAGCGTTTGGGGGGTCTCCTACAATGAGCAGTTCTTC
cdr3_aa: CASSVWGVSYNEQFF

d_call: TRBD1
v_call: TRBV5-3
j_call: TRBJ2-5
clone_size: -
cdr3_nt: TGTGCCAGACAACAGGGGGCGGGTTGGGAGACCCAGTACTTC
cdr3_aa: CARQQGAGWETQYF

d_call: -
v_call: TRBV9
j_call: TRBJ2-3
clone_size: -
cdr3_nt: TGTGCCAGCAGCGAGGGAATTCAGGGAGATACGCAGTATTTT
cdr3_aa: CASSEGIQGDTQYF

d_call: TRBD2
v_call: TRBV14
j_call: TRBJ2-7
clone_size: once
cdr3_nt: TGTGCCAGCAGCACGGGACTAGGGAACGAGCAGTACTTC
cdr3_aa: CASSTGLGNEQYF

d_call: -
v_call: TRBV4-2
j_call: TRBJ1-6
clone_size: -
cdr3_nt: TGTGCCAGCAGCCAAGTGGTGAGCTCCTATAATTCACCCCTCCACTTT
cdr3_aa: CASSQVVSSYNSPLHF

d_call: -
v_call: TRBV7-6
j_call: TRBJ1-1
clone_size: -
cdr3_nt: TGTGCCAGCAGCACCGGTATTCGGGACACTGAAGCTTTCTTT
cdr3_aa: CASSTGIRDTEAFF

d_call: -
v_call: TRBV6-4
j_call: TRBJ1-1
clone_size: -
cdr3_nt: TGTGCCAGCAGTGACTCGGGCGGACTTGAAGCTTTCTTT
cdr3_aa: CASSDSGGLEAFF

d_call: -
v_call: TRBV14
j_call: TRBJ1-2
clone_size: -
cdr3_nt: TGTGCCAGCAGCCAATATCAACTCGGGGAAGGCTACACCTTC
cdr3_aa: CASSQYQLGEGYTF

d_call: -
v_call: TRBV27
j_call: TRBJ1-6
clone_size: -
cdr3_nt: TGTGCCAGCAGATCGGGGAATTCACCCCTCCACTTT
cdr3_aa: CASRSGNSPLHF

d_call: -
v_call: TRBV4-2
j_call: TRBJ2-7
clone_size: -
cdr3_nt: TGTGCCAGCAGCCAAGACAGGGTATCCTACGAGCAGTACTTC
cdr3_aa: CASSQDRVSYEQYF

d_call: -
v_call: TRBV14
j_call: TRBJ1-2
clone_size: -
cdr3_nt: TGTGCCAGCAGCGCCCGGAGCGGCGGATTACGTGGCTACACCTTC
cdr3_aa: CASSARSGGLRGYTF

d_call: -
v_call: TRBV7-3
j_call: TRBJ2-1
clone_size: few
cdr3_nt: TGTGCCAGCAGCTCAGACTGGGCGGGTGAGCAGTTCTTC
cdr3_aa: CASSSDWAGEQFF

d_call: TRBD1
v_call: TRBV19
j_call: TRBJ1-5
clone_size: -
cdr3_nt: TGTGCCAGTAGCAGGACAGGGATGGGCCAGCCCCAGCATTTT
cdr3_aa: CASSRTGMGQPQHF

d_call: -
v_call: TRBV28
j_call: TRBJ1-2
clone_size: -
cdr3_nt: TGTGCCAGCAGTCTTACGATGACAGGAGCCTATGGCTACACCTTC
cdr3_aa: CASSLTMTGAYGYTF

d_call: -
v_call: TRBV19
j_call: TRBJ1-6
clone_size: -
cdr3_nt: TGTGCCAGTAGTATCGTACAGGCAGGTTCACCCCTCCACTTT
cdr3_aa: CASSIVQAGSPLHF

d_call: -
v_call: TRBV2
j_call: TRBJ2-1
clone_size: -
cdr3_nt: TGTGCCAGCAGTGATGGCACCCAGTCCTACAATGAGCAGTTCTTC
cdr3_aa: CASSDGTQSYNEQFF

d_call: -
v_call: TRBV5-4
j_call: TRBJ1-3
clone_size: few
cdr3_nt: TGTGCCAGCAGCCCTGAACCGGACATTTACTCTGGAAACACCATATATTTT
cdr3_aa: CASSPEPDIYSGNTIYF

d_call: TRBD2
v_call: TRBV30
j_call: TRBJ2-1
clone_size: medium-sized
cdr3_nt: TGTGCCTGGAGTGTCCCCAGCGGGGGGGCATCCTACAATGAGCAGTTCTTC
cdr3_aa: CAWSVPSGGASYNEQFF

d_call: -
v_call: TRBV19
j_call: TRBJ1-4
clone_size: -
cdr3_nt: TGTGCCAGTAGTGCGCTGCGGGGTAATGAAAAACTGTTTTTT
cdr3_aa: CASSALRGNEKLFF

d_call: -
v_call: TRBV18
j_call: TRBJ1-1
clone_size: -
cdr3_nt: TGTGCCAGCTCGAAGGAGGGATATTCAGAGACTGAAGCTTTCTTT
cdr3_aa: CASSKEGYSETEAFF

d_call: -
v_call: TRBV19
j_call: TRBJ1-3
clone_size: -
cdr3_nt: TGTGCCACCACACCTGACTCTGGAAACACCATATATTTT
cdr3_aa: CATTPDSGNTIYF

d_call: -
v_call: TRBV4-3
j_call: TRBJ2-2
clone_size: -
cdr3_nt: TGCGCCAGCAGCCAATACAGGGAGCTGTTTTTT
cdr3_aa: CASSQYRELFF

d_call: -
v_call: TRBV5-6
j_call: TRBJ2-5
clone_size: -
cdr3_nt: TGTGCCAGCAGCCCAGGCCTAGAGGGTGGAGAGACCCAGTACTTC
cdr3_aa: CASSPGLEGGETQYF

d_call: -
v_call: TRBV3-1/TRBV3-2
j_call: TRBJ1-1
clone_size: once
cdr3_nt: TGTGCCAGCAGCCAAACTGACACTGAAGCTTTCTTT
cdr3_aa: CASSQTDTEAFF

d_call: -
v_call: TRBV6-2/TRBV6-3
j_call: TRBJ2-1
clone_size: -
cdr3_nt: TGTGCCAGCAGTTACGGGGCAGGCGACAATGAGCAGTTCTTC
cdr3_aa: CASSYGAGDNEQFF

d_call: TRBD1
v_call: TRBV29-1
j_call: TRBJ1-2
clone_size: -
cdr3_nt: TGCAGCGTTGTCGGGGACAGGGGCGGTGGCTACACCTTC
cdr3_aa: CSVVGDRGGGYTF

d_call: -
v_call: TRBV2
j_call: TRBJ2-1
clone_size: -
cdr3_nt: TGTGCCAGCAGACAGGGGGGGAATGAGCAGTTCTTC
cdr3_aa: CASRQGGNEQFF